The sample holds many counts of the clone carrying this T cell receptor beta chain. The antigen is not known. These data belong to a study of T-cell memory formation after mild COVID-19. Study-level information: Across donors, TCR clusters were largely donor specific.

Study-level points and caveats: Contracting clones from day 15 to 85 had balanced CD4/CD8; later expanders favoured CD4+. The finding that pre-infection memory included some responding clones suggested that cross-reactive memory joined. Clonal second-wave expansions that peaked on day 37 had unconfirmed SARS-CoV-2 specificity.

This CDR3 has 14 amino acids. From germline, CDR1 is LGHNA and CDR2 YSLEER. Trimming pared 0 bases from V and 4 bases from J, leaving 9 bases between. TCRdb re-called the 5' RACE reads through MiXCR, storing one row per CDR3 protein. This sample has about 470,000 distinct CDR3 sequences, with 15% to 20% found just once. This receptor was obtained from an adult woman who had mild COVID-19 (a few samples of this study predate the infection). Cell type and time point are not known. Sequenced input: PBMCs or a T cell subset sorted from them (not recorded which). This sequence joins TRBV4-3 and TRBJ2-5; D is possibly TRBD1 (5 bases). The CDR3 loop reads CASSQDVRGETQYF. CDR3 in DNA: TGCGCCAGCAGCCAAGATGTTAGGGGAGAGACCCAGTACTTC.